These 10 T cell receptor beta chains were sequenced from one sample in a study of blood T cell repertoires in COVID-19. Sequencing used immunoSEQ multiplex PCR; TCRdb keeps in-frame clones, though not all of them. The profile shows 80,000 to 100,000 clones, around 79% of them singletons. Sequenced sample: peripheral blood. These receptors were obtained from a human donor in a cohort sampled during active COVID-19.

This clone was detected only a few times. As DNA, the CDR3 is TGCGCCAGCAGCTTGGGGTCCCCGATGCGATGGGATACGCAGTATTTT. It is translated as CASSLGSPMRWDTQYF. The rearrangement uses TRBV5-1 and TRBJ2-3; no clear D. The CDR3 is made up of 16 amino acids. Trimming shortened V by 0 bases and J by 6 bases, and 17 bases separated the two germline ends. Per the germline V gene, CDR1 is SGHRS and CDR2 is YFSETQ.

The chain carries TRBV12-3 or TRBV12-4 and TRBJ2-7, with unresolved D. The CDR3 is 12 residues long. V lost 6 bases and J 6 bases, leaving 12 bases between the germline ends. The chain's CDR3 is CASRRSGAEQYF. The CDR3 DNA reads TGTGCCAGCAGGCGCTCCGGAGCCGAGCAGTACTTC.

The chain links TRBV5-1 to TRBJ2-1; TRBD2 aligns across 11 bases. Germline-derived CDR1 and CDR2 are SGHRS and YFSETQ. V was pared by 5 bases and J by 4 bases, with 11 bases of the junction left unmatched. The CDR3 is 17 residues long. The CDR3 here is CASRPTSGKTWYNEQFF. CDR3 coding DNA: TGCGCCAGCAGGCCGACTAGCGGGAAAACATGGTACAATGAGCAGTTCTTC.

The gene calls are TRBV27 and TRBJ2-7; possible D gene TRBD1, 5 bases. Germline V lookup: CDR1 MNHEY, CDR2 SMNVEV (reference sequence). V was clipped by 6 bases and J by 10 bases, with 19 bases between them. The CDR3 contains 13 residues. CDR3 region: CASSPRKGREQYF. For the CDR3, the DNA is TGTGCCAGCAGCCCCCGAAAGGGCAGGGAACAGTACTTC.

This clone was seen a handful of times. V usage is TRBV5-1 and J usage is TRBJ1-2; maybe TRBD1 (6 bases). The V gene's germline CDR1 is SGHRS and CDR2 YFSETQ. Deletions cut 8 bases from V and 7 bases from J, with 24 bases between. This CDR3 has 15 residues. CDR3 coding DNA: TGCGCCAGTCGTCACGAAGGACAGTTGGCTTTTGGCTACACCTTC. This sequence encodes CASRHEGQLAFGYTF. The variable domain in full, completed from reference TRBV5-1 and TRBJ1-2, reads KAGVTQTPRYLIKTRGQQVTLSCSPISGHRSVSWYQQTPGQGLQFLFEYFSETQRNKGNFPGRFSGRQFSNSRSEMNVSTLELGDSALYLCASRHEGQLAFGYTFGSGTRLTVV.

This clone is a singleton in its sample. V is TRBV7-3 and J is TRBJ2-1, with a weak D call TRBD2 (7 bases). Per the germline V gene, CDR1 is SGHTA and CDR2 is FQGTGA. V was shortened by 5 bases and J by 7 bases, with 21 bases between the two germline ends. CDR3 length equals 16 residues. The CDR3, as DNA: TGTGCCAGCAGCCCAAACTCCGGGGGGCGTATAAATGAGCAGTTCTTC. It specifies CASSPNSGGRINEQFF.

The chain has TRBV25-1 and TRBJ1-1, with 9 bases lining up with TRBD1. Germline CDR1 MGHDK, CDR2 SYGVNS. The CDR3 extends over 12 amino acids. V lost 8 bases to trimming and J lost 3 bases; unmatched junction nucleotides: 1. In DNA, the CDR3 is TGTGCCAGCGACAGGGGGGACACTGAAGCTTTCTTT. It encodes CASDRGDTEAFF.

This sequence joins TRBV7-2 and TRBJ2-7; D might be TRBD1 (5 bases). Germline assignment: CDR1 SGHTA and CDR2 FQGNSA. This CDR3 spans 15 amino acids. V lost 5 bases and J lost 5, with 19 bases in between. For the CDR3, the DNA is TGTGCCAGCAGCCCCCAGGGCGTTTTCCCCCACGAGCAGTACTTC. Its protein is CASSPQGVFPHEQYF.

DNA for the CDR3: TGTGCCAGCAGCCAATTAGCGGGGGGGACCTACGAGCAGTACTTC. It codes for CASSQLAGGTYEQYF. The V call is TRBV3-1 (or the pseudogene TRBV3-2), the J call TRBJ2-7, with 11 bases identical to TRBD2. V was clipped by 2 bases and J by 2 bases; unmatched bases: 2. Germline lookup yields CDR1 LGHDT and CDR2 YNNKEL (reference sequence). The CDR3 has 15 residues.

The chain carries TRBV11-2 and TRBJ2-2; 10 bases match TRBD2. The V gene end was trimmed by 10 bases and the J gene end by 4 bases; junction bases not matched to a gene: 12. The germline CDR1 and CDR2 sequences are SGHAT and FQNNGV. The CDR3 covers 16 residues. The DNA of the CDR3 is TGTGCCACCGACAACCTACTAGCGGGGTTCACCGGGGAGCTGTTTTTT. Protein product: CATDNLLAGFTGELFF.